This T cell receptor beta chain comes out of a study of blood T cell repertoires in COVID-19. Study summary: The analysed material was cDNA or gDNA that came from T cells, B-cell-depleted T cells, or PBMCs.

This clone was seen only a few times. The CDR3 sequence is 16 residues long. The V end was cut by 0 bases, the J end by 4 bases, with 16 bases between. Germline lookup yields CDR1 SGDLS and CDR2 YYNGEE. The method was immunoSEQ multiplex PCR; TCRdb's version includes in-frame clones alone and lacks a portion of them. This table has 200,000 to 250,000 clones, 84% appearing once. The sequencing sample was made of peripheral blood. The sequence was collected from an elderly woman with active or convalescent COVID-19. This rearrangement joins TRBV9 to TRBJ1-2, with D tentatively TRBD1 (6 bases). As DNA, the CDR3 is TGTGCCAGCAGCGTAGATGAAGTGGGACAATCCTATGGCTACACCTTC. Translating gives CASSVDEVGQSYGYTF.